This TCR beta chain emerged from a study of response to subunit inactivated influenza vaccine. Study results and caveats: Each seasonal flu vaccination may recruit only limited new T cells, authors suggested.

V lost 0 bases and J lost 2; bases outside the gene matches: 8. The CDR3 covers 17 residues. Germline V gene data show CDR1 as DFQATT and CDR2 as SNEGSKA (reference sequence). TCRdb re-called the RT-PCR reads through MiXCR, storing one row per CDR3 protein. This table holds roughly 700,000 distinct CDR3 sequences, 15% to 18% found once. Comment on this clonotype: Its antigen is undetermined.

The input for sequencing was PBMCs from blood, taken roughly 12 days after vaccination. This sequence originates from a man aged 50 or older who received an inactivated influenza vaccine. This chain links TRBV20-1 with TRBJ1-3; 9 bases are a match to TRBD1. The CDR3 spells CSARDPKGQGPGNTIYF. The CDR3 DNA sequence: TGCAGTGCTAGAGATCCCAAGGGACAGGGCCCTGGAAACACCATATATTTT.